This TCR beta chain stems from a study of T cell repertoires in cytomegalovirus infection (dated 2019 in TCRdb). Background for the entire study: Recently identified HLA-C-restricted CMV epitopes, whose presentation resists viral immunomodulation, were targeted by peptide stimulations together with well-studied HLA-B-restricted epitopes. Donor HLA type was relevant to the analysis, as public TCR beta signatures indicated carriage of CMV infection together with the matching HLA type. Results the study describes overall, beyond this receptor: The ex vivo response was dominated by HLA-C-restricted CMV-specific TCR beta clonotypes, and the single most frequent clonotype in two of eight donors was supplied by these HLA-C-restricted clonotypes. Carriers of CMV infection plus the relevant HLA type were discriminated by the cumulative frequency of public TCR beta family members in the study cohort and in an independent approximately 340-donor cohort.

What the treatment or condition label conveys for this sample: in vitro stimulation with specific CMV peptide epitopes to enrich CMV-specific T cells. Sequencing instrument: Illumina HiSeq 1500. TCRdb reprocessed the public reads (quality trimming at Q25 with fastp, clone calling with MiXCR) and kept in-frame beta chains. Under each unique CDR3 protein, matching rows form one entry showing the most common genes and DNA. The sample contains 650,000 to 900,000 distinct CDR3 sequences, about 33% of them found a single time. 12% of the sample is held by the ten biggest clonotypes. There are many counts of this clonotype. Its antigen is currently not known. Base qualities are not provided; no much larger clone lies one nucleotide away. Deletion took 4 bases off V and 0 bases off J, with a span of 8 bases between the germline ends. The CDR3 starts with the cysteine, ends with the phenylalanine, and has 14 residues. Kept here is only the CDR3 DNA, which spans 42 bases and is read in frame from base 1.

Recombination connected TRBV12-3 or TRBV12-4 to TRBJ2-3; there is no confident call for the D gene. Here the sequenced sample was cultured CD8+ T cells from PBMCs, taken from culture after CMV antigen stimulation. The receptor comes from a human donor in good health (CMV status not recorded). Some clones in this sample may be carry-over from other donors' samples. The CDR3 reads as follows: CASSSPLSTDTQYF. The sequenced DNA is TGTGCCAGCAGTTCGCCCCTCAGCACAGATACGCAGTATTTT.